This TCR beta chain was observed in a study of blood T cells in healthy people across ages. Study results and caveats: It was found that TCR beta diversity correlated strongly with the percentage of naive T cells. When set beside aged donors, long-lived donors presented more naive CD4+ cells and higher diversity.

Donors were healthy Caucasian individuals from Russia aged about 6 to 90. A sample-barcoded 5' primer and a J-beta primer mix were used in a second PCR of about 7 to 12 cycles. Each of the cDNA molecules was tagged by a template-switch adaptor with 12 random nucleotides. A single record per CDR3 protein comes from TCRdb applying MiXCR to the 5' RACE reads. This sample has under 2 million distinct CDR3 sequences; 30% to 40% occur once, and the top ten carry over 9%. Germline-derived CDR1 and CDR2 are DFQATT and SNEGSKA (reference sequence). The germline V and J ends were trimmed by 6 bases and 4 bases, with 13 bases remaining between them. The CDR3 totals 13 residues. Turning to this clonotype: The antigen is undetermined.

This clonotype originated in a woman in her 30s in good health. V and J are TRBV20-1 and TRBJ2-4; D gene ambiguous. Sequenced material: blood. For the CDR3, the DNA is TGCAGTGCCCCCGGCAGTCGGAAAAACATTCAGTACTTC. Its translation is CSAPGSRKNIQYF.